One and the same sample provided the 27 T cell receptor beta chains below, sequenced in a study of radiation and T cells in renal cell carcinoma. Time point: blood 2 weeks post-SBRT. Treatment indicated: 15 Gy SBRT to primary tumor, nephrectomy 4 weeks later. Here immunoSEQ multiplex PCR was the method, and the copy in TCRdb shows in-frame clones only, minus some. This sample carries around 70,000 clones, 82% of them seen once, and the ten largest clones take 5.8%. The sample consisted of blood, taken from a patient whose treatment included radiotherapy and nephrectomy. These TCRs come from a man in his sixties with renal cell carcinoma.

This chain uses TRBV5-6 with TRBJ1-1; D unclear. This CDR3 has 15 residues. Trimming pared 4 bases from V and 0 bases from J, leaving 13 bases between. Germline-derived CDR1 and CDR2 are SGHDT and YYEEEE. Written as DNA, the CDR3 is TGTGCCAGCAGCCCGAAGGACGGACTGAACACTGAAGCTTTCTTT. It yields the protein CASSPKDGLNTEAFF.

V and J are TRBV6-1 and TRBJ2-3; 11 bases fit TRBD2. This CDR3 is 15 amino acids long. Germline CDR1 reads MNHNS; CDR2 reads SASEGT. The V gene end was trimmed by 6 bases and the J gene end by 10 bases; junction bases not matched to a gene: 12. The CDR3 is CASRPGLAASGAQYF. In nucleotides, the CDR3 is TGTGCCAGCAGGCCGGGACTAGCGGCCTCCGGCGCGCAGTATTTT.

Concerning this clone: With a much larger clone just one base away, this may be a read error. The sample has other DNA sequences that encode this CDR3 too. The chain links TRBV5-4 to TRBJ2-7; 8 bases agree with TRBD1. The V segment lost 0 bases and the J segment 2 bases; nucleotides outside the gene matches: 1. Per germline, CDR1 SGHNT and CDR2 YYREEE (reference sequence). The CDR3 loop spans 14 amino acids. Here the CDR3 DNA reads TGTGCCAGCAGCTTGGCACAGGGGGCCTACGAGCAGTACTTC. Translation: CASSLAQGAYEQYF.

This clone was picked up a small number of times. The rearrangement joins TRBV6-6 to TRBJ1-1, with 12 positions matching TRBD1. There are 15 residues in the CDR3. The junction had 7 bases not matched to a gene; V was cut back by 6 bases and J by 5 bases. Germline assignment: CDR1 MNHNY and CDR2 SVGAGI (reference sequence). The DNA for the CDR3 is TGTGCCAGCAGCCCCTCGGGACAGGGGGCGACTGAAGCTTTCTTT. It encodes CASSPSGQGATEAFF.

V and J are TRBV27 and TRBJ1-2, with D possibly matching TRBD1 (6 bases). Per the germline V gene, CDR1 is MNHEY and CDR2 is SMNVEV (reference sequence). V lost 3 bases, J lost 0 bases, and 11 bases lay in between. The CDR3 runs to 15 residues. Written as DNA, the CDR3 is TGTGCCAGCAGTTTTTTCAGGGGTGCTAACTATGGCTACACCTTC. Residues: CASSFFRGANYGYTF.

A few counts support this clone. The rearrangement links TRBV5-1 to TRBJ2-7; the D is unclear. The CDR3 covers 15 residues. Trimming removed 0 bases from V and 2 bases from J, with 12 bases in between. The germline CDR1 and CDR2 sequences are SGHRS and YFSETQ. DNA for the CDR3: TGCGCCAGCAGCTTGGAAGAGAGTTCTCCCTACGAGCAGTACTTC. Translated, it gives CASSLEESSPYEQYF.

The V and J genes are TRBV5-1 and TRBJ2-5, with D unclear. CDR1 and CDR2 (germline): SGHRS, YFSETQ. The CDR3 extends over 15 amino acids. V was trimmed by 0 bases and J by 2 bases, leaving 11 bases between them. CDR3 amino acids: CASSLGPPLQETQYF. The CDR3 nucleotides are TGCGCCAGCAGCTTGGGGCCCCCACTTCAAGAGACCCAGTACTTC.

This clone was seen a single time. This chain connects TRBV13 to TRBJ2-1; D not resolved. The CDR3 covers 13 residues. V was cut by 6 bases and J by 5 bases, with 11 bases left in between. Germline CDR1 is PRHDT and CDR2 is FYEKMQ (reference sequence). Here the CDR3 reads CASSYLEDNEQFF. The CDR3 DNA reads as TGTGCCAGCAGTTATCTCGAAGACAATGAGCAGTTCTTC. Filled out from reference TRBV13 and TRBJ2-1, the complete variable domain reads AAGVIQSPRHLIKEKRETATLKCYPIPRHDTVYWYQQGPGQDPQFLISFYEKMQSDKGSIPDRFSAQQFSDYHSELNMSSLELGDSALYFCASSYLEDNEQFFGPGTRLTVL.

Written as DNA, the CDR3 is TGTGCCAGTAGTACCTCAGGGTACGAGCAGTACTTC. Its translation: CASSTSGYEQYF. The chain couples TRBV19 to TRBJ2-7, with TRBD1 as a possible D gene (5 bases). CDR3 size: 12 residues. Germline V CDR1 and CDR2: LNHDA, SQIVND (reference sequence). V was shortened by 4 bases and J by 4 bases, with 8 bases between the two germline ends.

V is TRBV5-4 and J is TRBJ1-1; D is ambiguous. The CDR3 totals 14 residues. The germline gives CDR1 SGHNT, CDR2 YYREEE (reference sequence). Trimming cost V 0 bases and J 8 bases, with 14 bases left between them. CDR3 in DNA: TGTGCCAGCAGCTTGGGTGAACACTTGACCGAAGCTTTCTTT. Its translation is CASSLGEHLTEAFF.

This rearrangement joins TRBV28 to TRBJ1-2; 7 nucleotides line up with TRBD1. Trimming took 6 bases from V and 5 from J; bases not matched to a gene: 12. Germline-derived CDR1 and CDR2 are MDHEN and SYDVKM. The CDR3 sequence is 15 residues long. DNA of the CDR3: TGTGCCAGCAGGTCGGACAGGAACAGGGGTTATGGCTACACCTTC. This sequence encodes CASRSDRNRGYGYTF.

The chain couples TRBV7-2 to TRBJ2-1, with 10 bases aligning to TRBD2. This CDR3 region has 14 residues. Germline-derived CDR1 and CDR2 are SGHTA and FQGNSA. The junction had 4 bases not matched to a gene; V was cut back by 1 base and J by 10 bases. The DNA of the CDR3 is TGTGCCAGCAGCTTAGATAGCGGGAGGCAAGAGCAGTTCTTC. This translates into CASSLDSGRQEQFF.

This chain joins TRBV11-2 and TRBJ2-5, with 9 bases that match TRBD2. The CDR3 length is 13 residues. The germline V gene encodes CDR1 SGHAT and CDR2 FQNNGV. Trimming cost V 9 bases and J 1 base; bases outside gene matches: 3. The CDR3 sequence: CASAGGLQETQYF. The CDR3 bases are TGTGCCAGTGCGGGAGGGCTCCAAGAGACCCAGTACTTC. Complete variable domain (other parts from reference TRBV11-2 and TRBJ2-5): EAGVAQSPRYKIIEKRQSVAFWCNPISGHATLYWYQQILGQGPKLLIQFQNNGVVDDSQLPKDRFSAERLKGVDSTLKIQPAKLEDSAVYLCASAGGLQETQYFGPGTRLLVL.

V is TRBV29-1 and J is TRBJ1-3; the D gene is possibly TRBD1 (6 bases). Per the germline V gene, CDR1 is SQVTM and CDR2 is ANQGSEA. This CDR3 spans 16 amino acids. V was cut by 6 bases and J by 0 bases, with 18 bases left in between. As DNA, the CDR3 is TGCAGCGTCGAGGGACATTTCCACCTCTCTGGAAACACCATATATTTT. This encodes CSVEGHFHLSGNTIYF.

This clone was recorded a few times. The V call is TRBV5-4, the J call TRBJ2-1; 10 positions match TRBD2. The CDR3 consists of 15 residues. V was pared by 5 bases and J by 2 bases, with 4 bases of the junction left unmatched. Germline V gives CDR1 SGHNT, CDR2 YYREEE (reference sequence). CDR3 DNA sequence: TGTGCCAGCAGGACAGCGGGAGGGACCTACAATGAGCAGTTCTTC. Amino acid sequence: CASRTAGGTYNEQFF.

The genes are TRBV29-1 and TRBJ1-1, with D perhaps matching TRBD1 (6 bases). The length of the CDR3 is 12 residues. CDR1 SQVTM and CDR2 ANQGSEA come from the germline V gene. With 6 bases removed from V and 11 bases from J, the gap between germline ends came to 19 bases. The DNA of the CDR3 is TGCAGCGTCCCGAACCTAACCGGGGGCGCTTTCTTT. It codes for CSVPNLTGGAFF.

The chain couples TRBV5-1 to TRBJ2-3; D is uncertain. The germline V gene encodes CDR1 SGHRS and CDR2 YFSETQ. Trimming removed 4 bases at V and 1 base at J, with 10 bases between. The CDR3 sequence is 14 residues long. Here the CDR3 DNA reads TGCGCCAGCAGCGAGGAGATTGGCACAGATACGCAGTATTTT. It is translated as CASSEEIGTDTQYF.

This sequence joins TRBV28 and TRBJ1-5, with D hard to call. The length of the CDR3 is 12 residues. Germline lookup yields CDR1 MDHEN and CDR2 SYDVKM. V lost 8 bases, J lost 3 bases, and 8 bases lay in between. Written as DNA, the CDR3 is TGTGCCAGCGATATCCCCAATCAGCCCCAGCATTTT. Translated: CASDIPNQPQHF.

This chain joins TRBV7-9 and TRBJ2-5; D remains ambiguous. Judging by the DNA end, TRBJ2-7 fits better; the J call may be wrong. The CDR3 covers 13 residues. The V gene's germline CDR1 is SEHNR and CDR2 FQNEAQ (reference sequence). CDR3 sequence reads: CASSPAGPYEQYF. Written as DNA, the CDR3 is TGTGCCAGCAGCCCGGCAGGCCCCTACGAGCAGTACTTC.

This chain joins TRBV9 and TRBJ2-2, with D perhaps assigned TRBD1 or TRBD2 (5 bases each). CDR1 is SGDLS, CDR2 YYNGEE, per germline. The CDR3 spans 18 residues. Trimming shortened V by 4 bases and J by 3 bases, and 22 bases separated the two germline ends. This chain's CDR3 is CASSHRDPSPDHTGELFF. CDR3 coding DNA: TGTGCCAGCAGCCACCGGGACCCCAGCCCCGATCACACCGGGGAGCTGTTTTTT.

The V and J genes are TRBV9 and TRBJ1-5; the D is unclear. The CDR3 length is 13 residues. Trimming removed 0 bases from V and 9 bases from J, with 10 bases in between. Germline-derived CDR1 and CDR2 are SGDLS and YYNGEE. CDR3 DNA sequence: TGTGCCAGCAGCGTAGCTGGGGTTTCGCCCCAGCATTTT. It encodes CASSVAGVSPQHF.

The CDR3 region is CASSAAVQSNNEQFF. In DNA form, the CDR3 reads TGTGCCAGCAGCGCAGCAGTACAGTCAAACAATGAGCAGTTCTTC. The gene calls are TRBV11-2 and TRBJ2-1; D ambiguous. From germline, CDR1 is SGHAT and CDR2 FQNNGV. Trimming took 5 bases from V and 5 from J, leaving 16 bases between them. CDR3 size: 15 residues.

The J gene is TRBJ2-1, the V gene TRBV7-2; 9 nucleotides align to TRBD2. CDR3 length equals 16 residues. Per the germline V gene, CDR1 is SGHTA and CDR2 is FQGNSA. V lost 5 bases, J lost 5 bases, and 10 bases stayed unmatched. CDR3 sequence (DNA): TGTGCCAGCAGCCCCATGGGGTCTAGCGGGAACAATGAGCAGTTCTTC. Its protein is CASSPMGSSGNNEQFF. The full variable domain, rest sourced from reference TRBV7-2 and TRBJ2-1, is GAGVSQSPSNKVTEKGKDVELRCDPISGHTALYWYRQSLGQGLEFLIYFQGNSAPDKSGLPSDRFSAERTGGSVSTLTIQRTQQEDSAVYLCASSPMGSSGNNEQFFGPGTRLTVL.

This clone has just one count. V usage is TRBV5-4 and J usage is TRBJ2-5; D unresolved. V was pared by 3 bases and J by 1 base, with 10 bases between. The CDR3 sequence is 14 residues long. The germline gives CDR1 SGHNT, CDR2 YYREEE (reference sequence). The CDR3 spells CASSSPGGQETQYF. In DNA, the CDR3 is TGTGCCAGCAGCTCCCCAGGCGGCCAAGAGACCCAGTACTTC.

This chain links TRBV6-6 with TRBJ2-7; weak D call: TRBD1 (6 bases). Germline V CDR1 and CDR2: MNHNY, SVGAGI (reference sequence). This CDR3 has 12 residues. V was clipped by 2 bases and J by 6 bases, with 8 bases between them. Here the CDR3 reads CASSYGTREQYF. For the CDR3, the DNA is TGTGCCAGCAGTTACGGGACACGCGAGCAGTACTTC.

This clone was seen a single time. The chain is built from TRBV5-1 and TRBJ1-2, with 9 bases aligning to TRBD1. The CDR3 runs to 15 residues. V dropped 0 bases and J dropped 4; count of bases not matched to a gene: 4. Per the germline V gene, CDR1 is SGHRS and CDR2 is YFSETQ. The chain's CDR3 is CASSLGTGESYGYTF. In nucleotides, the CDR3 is TGCGCCAGCAGCTTGGGGACAGGGGAATCCTATGGCTACACCTTC.

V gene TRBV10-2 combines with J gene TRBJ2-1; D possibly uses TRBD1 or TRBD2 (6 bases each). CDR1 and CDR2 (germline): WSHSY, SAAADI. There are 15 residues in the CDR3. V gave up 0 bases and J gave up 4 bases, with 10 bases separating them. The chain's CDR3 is CASSESGGGYNEQFF. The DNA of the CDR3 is TGCGCCAGCAGTGAGTCCGGGGGCGGGTACAATGAGCAGTTCTTC.